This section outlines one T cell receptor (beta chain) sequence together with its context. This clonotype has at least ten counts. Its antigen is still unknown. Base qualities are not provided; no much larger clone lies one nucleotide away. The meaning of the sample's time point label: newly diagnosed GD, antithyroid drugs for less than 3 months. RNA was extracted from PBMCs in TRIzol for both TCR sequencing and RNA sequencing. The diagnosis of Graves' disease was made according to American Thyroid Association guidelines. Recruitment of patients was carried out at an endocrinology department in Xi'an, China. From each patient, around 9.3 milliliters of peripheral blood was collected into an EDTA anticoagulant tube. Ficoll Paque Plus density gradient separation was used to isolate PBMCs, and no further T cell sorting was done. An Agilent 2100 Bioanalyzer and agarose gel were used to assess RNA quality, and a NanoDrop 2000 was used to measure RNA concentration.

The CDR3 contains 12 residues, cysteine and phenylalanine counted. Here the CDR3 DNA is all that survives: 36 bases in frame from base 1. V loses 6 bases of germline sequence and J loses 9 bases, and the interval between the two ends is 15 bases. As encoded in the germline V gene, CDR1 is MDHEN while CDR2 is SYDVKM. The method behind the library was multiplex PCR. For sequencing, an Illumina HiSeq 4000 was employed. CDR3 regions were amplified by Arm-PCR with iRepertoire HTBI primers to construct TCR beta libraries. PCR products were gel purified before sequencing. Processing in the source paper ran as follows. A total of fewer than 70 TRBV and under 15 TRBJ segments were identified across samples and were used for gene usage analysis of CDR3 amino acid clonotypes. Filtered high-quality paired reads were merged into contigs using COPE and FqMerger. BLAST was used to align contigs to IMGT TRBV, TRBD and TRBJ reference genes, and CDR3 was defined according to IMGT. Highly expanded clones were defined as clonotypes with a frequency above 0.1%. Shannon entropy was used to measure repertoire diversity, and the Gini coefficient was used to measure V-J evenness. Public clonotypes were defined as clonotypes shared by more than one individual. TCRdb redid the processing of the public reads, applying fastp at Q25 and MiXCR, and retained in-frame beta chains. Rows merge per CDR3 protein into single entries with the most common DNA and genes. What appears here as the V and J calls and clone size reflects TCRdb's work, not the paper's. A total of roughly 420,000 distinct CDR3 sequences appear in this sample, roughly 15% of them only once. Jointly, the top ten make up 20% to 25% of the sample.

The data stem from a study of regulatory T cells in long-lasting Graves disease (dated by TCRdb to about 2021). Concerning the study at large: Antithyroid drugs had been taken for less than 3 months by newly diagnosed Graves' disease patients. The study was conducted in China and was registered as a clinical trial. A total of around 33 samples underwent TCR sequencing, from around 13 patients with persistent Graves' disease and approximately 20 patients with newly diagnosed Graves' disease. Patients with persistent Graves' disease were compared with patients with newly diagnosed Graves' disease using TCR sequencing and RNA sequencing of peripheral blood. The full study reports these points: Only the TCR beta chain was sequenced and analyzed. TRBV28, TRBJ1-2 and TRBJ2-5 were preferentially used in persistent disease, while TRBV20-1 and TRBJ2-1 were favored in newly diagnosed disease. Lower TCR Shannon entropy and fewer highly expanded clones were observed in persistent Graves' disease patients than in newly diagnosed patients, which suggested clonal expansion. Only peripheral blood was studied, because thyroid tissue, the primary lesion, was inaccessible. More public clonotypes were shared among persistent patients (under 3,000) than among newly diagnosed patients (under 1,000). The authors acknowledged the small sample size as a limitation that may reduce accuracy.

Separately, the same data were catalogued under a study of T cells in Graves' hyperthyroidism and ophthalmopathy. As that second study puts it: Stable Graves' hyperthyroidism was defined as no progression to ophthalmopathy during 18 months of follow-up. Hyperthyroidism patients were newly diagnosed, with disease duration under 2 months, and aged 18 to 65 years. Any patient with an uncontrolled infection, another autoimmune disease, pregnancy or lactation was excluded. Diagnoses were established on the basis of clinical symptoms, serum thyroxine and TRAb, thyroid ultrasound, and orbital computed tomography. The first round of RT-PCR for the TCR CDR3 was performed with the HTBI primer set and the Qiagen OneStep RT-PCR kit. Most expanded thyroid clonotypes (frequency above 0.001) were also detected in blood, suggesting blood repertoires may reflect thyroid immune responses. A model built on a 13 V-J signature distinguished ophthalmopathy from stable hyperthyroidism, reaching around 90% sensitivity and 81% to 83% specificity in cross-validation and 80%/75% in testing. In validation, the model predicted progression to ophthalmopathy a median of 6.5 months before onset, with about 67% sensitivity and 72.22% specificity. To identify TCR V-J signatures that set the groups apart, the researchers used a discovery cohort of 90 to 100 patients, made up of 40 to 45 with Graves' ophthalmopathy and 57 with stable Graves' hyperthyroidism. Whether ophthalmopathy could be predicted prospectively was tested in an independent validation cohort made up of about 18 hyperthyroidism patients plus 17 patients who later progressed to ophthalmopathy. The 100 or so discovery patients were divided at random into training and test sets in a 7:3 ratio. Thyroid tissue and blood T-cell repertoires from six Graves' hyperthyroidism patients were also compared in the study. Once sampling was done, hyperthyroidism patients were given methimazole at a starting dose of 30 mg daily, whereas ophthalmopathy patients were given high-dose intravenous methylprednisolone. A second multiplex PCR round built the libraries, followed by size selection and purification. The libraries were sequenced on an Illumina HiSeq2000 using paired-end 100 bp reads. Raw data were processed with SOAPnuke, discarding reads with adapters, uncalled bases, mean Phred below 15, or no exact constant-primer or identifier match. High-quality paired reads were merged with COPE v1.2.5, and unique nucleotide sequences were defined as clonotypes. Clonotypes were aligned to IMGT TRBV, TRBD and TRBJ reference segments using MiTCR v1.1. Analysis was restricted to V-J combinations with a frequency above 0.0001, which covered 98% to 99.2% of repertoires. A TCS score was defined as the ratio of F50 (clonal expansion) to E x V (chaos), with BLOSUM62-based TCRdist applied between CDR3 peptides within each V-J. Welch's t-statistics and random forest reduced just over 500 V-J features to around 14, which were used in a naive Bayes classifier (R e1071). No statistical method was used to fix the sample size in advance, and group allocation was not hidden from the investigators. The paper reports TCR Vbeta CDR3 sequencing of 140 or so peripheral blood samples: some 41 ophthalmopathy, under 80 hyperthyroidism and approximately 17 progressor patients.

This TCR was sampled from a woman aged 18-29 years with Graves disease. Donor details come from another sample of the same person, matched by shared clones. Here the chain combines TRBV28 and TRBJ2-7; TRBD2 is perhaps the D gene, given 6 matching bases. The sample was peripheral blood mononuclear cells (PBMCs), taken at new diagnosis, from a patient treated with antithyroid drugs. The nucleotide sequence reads TGTGCCAGCAGCTACCCCGCCGGGGGGCAGTACTTC. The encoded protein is CASSYPAGGQYF.